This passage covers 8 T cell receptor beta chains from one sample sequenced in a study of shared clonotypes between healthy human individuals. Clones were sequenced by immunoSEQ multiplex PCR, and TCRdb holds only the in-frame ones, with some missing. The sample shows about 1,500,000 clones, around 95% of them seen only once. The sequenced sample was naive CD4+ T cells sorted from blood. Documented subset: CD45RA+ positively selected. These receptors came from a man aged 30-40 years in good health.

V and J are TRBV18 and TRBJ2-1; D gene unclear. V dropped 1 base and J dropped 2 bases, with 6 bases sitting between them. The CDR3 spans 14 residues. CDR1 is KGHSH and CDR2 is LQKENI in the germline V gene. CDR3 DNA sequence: TGTGCCAGCTCACCACAGGGTCCCTACAATGAGCAGTTCTTC. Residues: CASSPQGPYNEQFF.

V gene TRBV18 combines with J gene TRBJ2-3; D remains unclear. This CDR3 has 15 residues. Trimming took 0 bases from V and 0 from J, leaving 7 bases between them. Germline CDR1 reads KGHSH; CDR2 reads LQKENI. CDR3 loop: CASSPPGMSTDTQYF. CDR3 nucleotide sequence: TGTGCCAGCTCACCACCGGGAATGAGCACAGATACGCAGTATTTT.

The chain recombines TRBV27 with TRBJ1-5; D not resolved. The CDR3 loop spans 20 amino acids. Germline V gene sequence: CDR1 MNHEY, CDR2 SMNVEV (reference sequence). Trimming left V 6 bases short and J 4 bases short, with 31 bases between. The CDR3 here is CASSQRYGREVGFSNQPQHF. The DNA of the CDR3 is TGTGCCAGCAGCCAGAGGTACGGGAGGGAGGTCGGATTTAGTAATCAGCCCCAGCATTTT.

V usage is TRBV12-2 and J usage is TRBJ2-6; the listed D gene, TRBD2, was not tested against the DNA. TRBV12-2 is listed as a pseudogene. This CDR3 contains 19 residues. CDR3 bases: TGTGCAAGTCGCTTGCCGGGGAGGGGTGGATTGTGCGGGGCCAACGTCCTGACTTTC. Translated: CASRLPGRGGLCGANVLTF.

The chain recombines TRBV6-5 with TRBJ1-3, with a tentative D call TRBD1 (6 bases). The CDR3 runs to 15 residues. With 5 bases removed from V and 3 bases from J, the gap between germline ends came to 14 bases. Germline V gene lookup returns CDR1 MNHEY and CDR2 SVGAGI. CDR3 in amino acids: CASSRGGAGGNTIYF. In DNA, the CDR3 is TGTGCCAGCAGTAGGGGGGGGGCAGGTGGAAACACCATATATTTT.

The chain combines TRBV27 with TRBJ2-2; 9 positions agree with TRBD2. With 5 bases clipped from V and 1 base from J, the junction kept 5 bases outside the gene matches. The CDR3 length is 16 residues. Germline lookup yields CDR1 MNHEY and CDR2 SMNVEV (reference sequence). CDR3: CASSPLAGMNTGELFF. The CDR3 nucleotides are TGTGCCAGCAGTCCCCTAGCGGGAATGAACACCGGGGAGCTGTTTTTT.

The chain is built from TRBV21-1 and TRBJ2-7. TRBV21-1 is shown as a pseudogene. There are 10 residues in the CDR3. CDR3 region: CASSKRGEYF. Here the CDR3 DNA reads TGTGCCAGCAGCAAAAGGGGGGAGTACTTC.

The CDR3 region has the DNA TGTGCCAGCAGGGATCGACTAGCGGGAGCCGAATACAATGAGCAGTTCTTC. It encodes CASRDRLAGAEYNEQFF. This chain joins TRBV2 and TRBJ2-1, with TRBD2 matching 12 bases. This CDR3 has 17 amino acids. The germline V gene encodes CDR1 SNHLY and CDR2 FYNNEI. V dropped 6 bases and J dropped 4; count of bases not matched to a gene: 10.